The subject of this entry is one TCR beta chain. The ends were cut back, 2 bases at V and 7 bases at J, with 6 bases in the middle. Germline CDR1 reads SGHDT; CDR2 reads YYEEEE. CDR3 size: 11 residues. These data come from a study of control samples from healthy donors and cancer patients. Generated by immunoSEQ multiplex PCR, the TCRdb table keeps only in-frame clones and is missing some. Of 90,000 to 140,000 clones in the sample, 83% were seen once. The sequencing sample was made of blood. The chain recombines TRBV5-6 with TRBJ1-1; no clear D. The TCR comes from a woman between 45 and 65 years old in good health. The CDR3 sequence: CASSLEGEAFF. Written as DNA, the CDR3 is TGTGCCAGCAGCTTAGAGGGTGAAGCTTTCTTT.